This entry concerns a single TCR beta chain. This sample is drawn from a study of blood T cell repertoires in COVID-19. Study details: The United States, Italy and Spain supplied acute and convalescent COVID-19 samples. PBMCs, B-cell-depleted T cells, or T cells were the source of the cDNA or gDNA that made up the material.

The CDR3 has 16 amino acids. Per the original data handling: Reference gene primer amplification gave estimated nucleated cell counts. The data were produced by immunoSEQ multiplex PCR, yet TCRdb's version contains in-frame clones alone and is incomplete. The DNA gave D and trimming, while V, J and clone size come from that table. The sample has roughly 200,000 clones; roughly 80% are singletons. The clonotype originates from a woman aged 70-85 years with acute or convalescent COVID-19. Sequencing input: peripheral blood. V is TRBV21-1 and J is TRBJ2-7; the table's D call, TRBD1, was not checked against the DNA. TRBV21-1 is classified as a pseudogene. The CDR3 reads CASSSQRDRARYEQYF. The CDR3 bases are TGTGCCAGCAGTTCCCAGAGGGACAGGGCACGCTACGAGCAGTACTTC.